The next 24 T cell receptor beta chains were all read from a single sample in a study of T-cell reconstitution after alpha-beta-depleted transplantation in children. Molecular barcoding with unique molecular identifiers was used for the TCRbeta library. TCRdb recomputed calls from the PCR reads with MiXCR, one row per CDR3 protein. The sample includes hundreds of thousands of distinct CDR3 sequences, approximately 15% of them seen just once. This specimen was PBMCs, mostly from graft donor cells, taken 360 days after TCRalphabeta/CD19-depleted stem cell transplant. The receptors stem from a male patient under 18 who had a stem cell transplant for acute lymphoblastic leukemia, so the T cells may come from the graft donor.

This chain joins TRBV5-1 and TRBJ2-3; 13 bases agree with TRBD2. The CDR3 contains 19 residues. Germline assignment: CDR1 SGHRS and CDR2 YFSETQ. V was pared by 3 bases and J by 6 bases, with 16 bases of the junction left unmatched. The CDR3 sequence is CASSWRLAGGRGLMDTQYF. CDR3 DNA: TGCGCCAGCAGCTGGAGACTAGCGGGAGGCCGGGGGCTTATGGATACGCAGTATTTT.

The CDR3: CASSLPAGGNEQFF. CDR3 DNA sequence: TGCGCCAGCAGCCTCCCAGCGGGAGGTAATGAGCAGTTCTTC. This chain connects TRBV4-1 to TRBJ2-1; the match to TRBD2 covers 9 bases. The junction had 5 bases not matched to a gene; V was cut back by 4 bases and J by 7 bases. The CDR3 covers 14 residues. CDR1 and CDR2 from the germline V gene are MGHRA and YSYEKL.

V usage is TRBV6-5 and J usage is TRBJ1-4; D might be TRBD1 (5 bases). V was pared by 2 bases and J by 2 bases, with 9 bases between. The CDR3 totals 15 residues. The germline CDR1 and CDR2 sequences are MNHEY and SVGAGI. CDR3 protein: CASSYSRGTNEKLFF. The CDR3 bases are TGTGCCAGCAGTTACAGCCGGGGGACTAATGAAAAACTGTTTTTT.

This clonotype was counted ten times or more. J is TRBJ2-7 and V is TRBV29-1, with TRBD1 as a possible D gene (5 bases). Germline lookup yields CDR1 SQVTM and CDR2 ANQGSEA. The CDR3 is 12 residues long. V lost 0 bases and J 8 bases, leaving 11 bases between the germline ends. DNA of the CDR3: TGCAGCGTTGAAGATCAGGGTCCGCAGCAGTACTTC. Its protein product is CSVEDQGPQQYF.

CDR3: CASSFFSGDYNEQFF. The CDR3 nucleotides read TGTGCCAGCAGCTTTTTTAGCGGGGACTACAATGAGCAGTTCTTC. This chain links TRBV5-4 with TRBJ2-1, with 8 bases that match TRBD2. Germline V gene lookup returns CDR1 SGHNT and CDR2 YYREEE (reference sequence). V lost 2 bases and J lost 3; bases outside the gene matches: 4. The CDR3 covers 15 residues. Full variable domain (missing parts from reference TRBV5-4 and TRBJ2-1): ETGVTQSPTHLIKTRGQQVTLRCSSQSGHNTVSWYQQALGQGPQFIFQYYREEENGRGNFPPRFSGLQFPNYSSELNVNALELDDSALYLCASSFFSGDYNEQFFGPGTRLTVL.

The rearrangement links TRBV7-9 to TRBJ2-7; D remains unclear. Germline V gene sequence: CDR1 SEHNR, CDR2 FQNEAQ (reference sequence). This CDR3 is built from 15 residues. The V end lost 1 base, the J end lost 6 bases, and 16 bases lay between the germline ends. Here the CDR3 reads CASSLGRTAPLEQYF. As DNA, the CDR3 is TGTGCCAGCAGCTTAGGCAGGACGGCGCCCCTCGAGCAGTACTTC.

The V gene is TRBV3-1, the J gene TRBJ2-1, with TRBD2 matching 7 bases. The CDR3 has 13 residues. V gave up 2 bases and J gave up 15 bases; unmatched junction bases: 10. CDR1 is LGHDT and CDR2 is YNNKEL in the germline V gene (reference sequence). CDR3 in amino acids: CASSQKRAGLAFF. CDR3 coding DNA: TGTGCCAGCAGCCAAAAGCGAGCGGGATTGGCGTTCTTC.

This clonotype was seen only a few times. Here the CDR3 reads CASSLQGAIDTQYF. The CDR3 coding sequence is TGTGCCAGCAGTTTACAGGGGGCGATAGATACGCAGTATTTT. V is TRBV12-3 or TRBV12-4 and J is TRBJ2-3, with TRBD1 matching over 8 bases. The CDR3 extends over 14 amino acids. Losses at the gene ends were 2 bases for V and 5 bases for J; bases not matched to a gene: 3.

This clonotype appeared once. The chain carries TRBV6-1 and TRBJ2-7; TRBD1 is a possible D gene (6 bases). Trimming stripped 4 bases from V and 2 bases from J, with 15 bases between. Per the germline V gene, CDR1 is MNHNS and CDR2 is SASEGT. The CDR3 has 15 residues. The DNA for the CDR3 is TGTGCCAGCAGTGGTGGGACATCTTCCCCCTACGAGCAGTACTTC. Protein: CASSGGTSSPYEQYF.

This clonotype was observed a handful of times. This rearrangement joins TRBV24-1 to TRBJ2-7, with D perhaps matching TRBD1 (5 bases). The V gene's germline CDR1 is KGHDR and CDR2 SFDVKD. This CDR3 is 13 amino acids long. The V end lost 3 bases, the J end lost 1 base, and 6 bases lay between the germline ends. CDR3 sequence (DNA): TGTGCCACCAGTGATCAGGGTTCCTACGAGCAGTACTTC. Residues: CATSDQGSYEQYF.

V and J are TRBV7-3 and TRBJ2-7; TRBD1 matches at 9 bases. This CDR3 contains 15 residues. CDR1 is SGHTA and CDR2 is FQGTGA in the germline V gene. The V segment lost 5 bases and the J segment 2 bases; nucleotides outside the gene matches: 7. CDR3 coding DNA: TGTGCCAGCAGCCCTGGGGGGGACAGGGCCTACGAGCAGTACTTC. As protein: CASSPGGDRAYEQYF.

V gene TRBV12-3 or TRBV12-4 combines with J gene TRBJ2-1, with TRBD2 matching 9 bases. CDR3 size: 16 residues. With 2 bases clipped from V and 8 bases from J, the junction kept 10 bases outside the gene matches. CDR3 in DNA: TGTGCCAGCAGTTTAATTGGCGGGGGGGGCGGGGATGAGCAGTTCTTC. Its protein is CASSLIGGGGGDEQFF.

The CDR3 DNA reads as TGTGCCAGCAGCTTAGCTTTCTACGAGCAGTACTTC. Translating it yields CASSLAFYEQYF. The genes are TRBV7-8 and TRBJ2-7; D not certain. CDR3 length equals 12 residues. V shed 0 bases and J shed 3 bases, with 3 bases lying between them. Germline V CDR1 and CDR2: SGHVS, FQNEAQ. Complete variable domain (other parts from reference TRBV7-8 and TRBJ2-7): GAGVSQSPRYKVAKRGQDVALRCDPISGHVSLFWYQQALGQGPEFLTYFQNEAQLDKSGLPSDRFFAERPEGSVSTLKIQRTQQEDSAVYLCASSLAFYEQYFGPGTRLTVT.

This clonotype was seen more than once but under ten times. The rearrangement links TRBV19 to TRBJ2-7, with 10 bases matching TRBD2. Germline V gives CDR1 LNHDA, CDR2 SQIVND (reference sequence). V lost 4 bases to trimming and J lost 2 bases; unmatched junction nucleotides: 5. The length of the CDR3 is 15 residues. This CDR3 reads CASSRGLARAYEQYF. CDR3 sequence (DNA): TGTGCCAGTAGTAGGGGACTAGCGAGGGCCTACGAGCAGTACTTC.

The chain has TRBV2 and TRBJ2-3; possibly TRBD2 for D (5 bases). Germline CDR1 is SNHLY and CDR2 is FYNNEI. The V and J ends lost 4 bases and 0 bases respectively, with 11 bases between them. This CDR3 has 15 residues. This CDR3 is CASSAYGGSTDTQYF. The CDR3 DNA reads as TGTGCCAGCAGTGCATACGGCGGGAGCACAGATACGCAGTATTTT.

The J gene is TRBJ2-7, the V gene TRBV20-1; 7 nucleotides line up with TRBD2. This CDR3 is built from 14 residues. The trim removed 6 bases at V and 2 bases at J, leaving 10 bases unmatched. The germline CDR1 and CDR2 sequences are DFQATT and SNEGSKA (reference sequence). This chain's CDR3 is CSADPGGGPYEQYF. The CDR3 coding sequence is TGCAGTGCCGACCCGGGGGGAGGACCCTACGAGCAGTACTTC.

This clonotype has at least ten counts. This chain links TRBV15 with TRBJ2-3, with 11 bases aligning to TRBD2. J lost 3 bases, V lost 3 bases, and 2 bases had no gene match. Germline V lookup: CDR1 LNHNV, CDR2 YYDKDF (reference sequence). The CDR3 totals 15 residues. The CDR3 region has the DNA TGTGCCACCAGCAGGAGGACTAGCGGGACAGATACGCAGTATTTT. This gives the protein CATSRRTSGTDTQYF.

The J gene is TRBJ1-1, the V gene TRBV4-1; perhaps TRBD1 as D (5 bases). Trimming pared 0 bases from V and 1 base from J, leaving 12 bases between. Germline loops: CDR1 MGHRA, CDR2 YSYEKL. This CDR3 has 16 amino acids. The CDR3 DNA reads TGCGCCAGCAGCCAAGAGGGATGGACACCGAACACTGAAGCTTTCTTT. Translated: CASSQEGWTPNTEAFF.

This clonotype was seen a handful of times. J is TRBJ2-5 and V is TRBV20-1, with D perhaps matching TRBD1 (7 bases). This CDR3 has 15 residues. Germline V gene sequence: CDR1 DFQATT, CDR2 SNEGSKA (reference sequence). V was pared by 1 base and J by 1 base, with 13 bases between. The CDR3 region is CSARGLGGLQETQYF. Written as DNA, the CDR3 is TGCAGTGCTAGAGGACTAGGGGGCCTCCAAGAGACCCAGTACTTC.

This clonotype was found a few times. CDR3 residues: CASSSSSESPFYEQYF. The CDR3 DNA follows: TGTGCCAGTAGTTCCTCTAGCGAGTCTCCCTTCTACGAGCAGTACTTC. The V and J genes are TRBV19 and TRBJ2-7; a possible D gene is TRBD2 (6 bases). Germline values: CDR1 LNHDA, CDR2 SQIVND (reference sequence). This CDR3 region has 16 residues. Trimming cost V 5 bases and J 3 bases, with 20 bases left between them.

The chain recombines TRBV7-2 with TRBJ2-1; the D gene is possibly TRBD1 (6 bases). This CDR3 contains 17 residues. From germline, CDR1 is SGHTA and CDR2 FQGNSA. V lost 0 bases and J 0 bases, leaving 12 bases between the germline ends. The CDR3 protein is CASSLAPGVSSYNEQFF. The DNA of the CDR3 is TGTGCCAGCAGCTTAGCCCCAGGGGTGAGCTCCTACAATGAGCAGTTCTTC.

This chain uses TRBV19 with TRBJ2-7; D may be TRBD2 (5 bases). This CDR3 has 14 residues. Trimming stripped 7 bases from V and 6 bases from J, with 19 bases between. Germline-derived CDR1 and CDR2 are LNHDA and SQIVND (reference sequence). The CDR3 sequence is CASNPSPGLGEQYF. The CDR3 region has the DNA TGTGCCAGTAACCCTTCCCCGGGATTAGGCGAGCAGTACTTC.

A few counts support this clonotype. The rearrangement joins TRBV12-3 or TRBV12-4 to TRBJ2-3; a weak D match, TRBD2 (5 bases). CDR3 length equals 14 residues. Trimming pared 5 bases from V and 1 base from J, leaving 10 bases between. The CDR3 DNA follows: TGTGCCAGCAGTAAAGGACTGCGCACAGATACGCAGTATTTT. This codes for CASSKGLRTDTQYF.

The chain joins TRBV7-9 to TRBJ2-1; D remains ambiguous. The V end lost 4 bases, the J end lost 7 bases, and 17 bases lay between the germline ends. Germline CDR1 is SEHNR and CDR2 is FQNEAQ (reference sequence). The CDR3 extends over 15 amino acids. CDR3 coding DNA: TGTGCCAGCAGCTGGCCCAGTGATTACCCTAATGAGCAGTTCTTC. It translates to CASSWPSDYPNEQFF.